This passage covers 12 T cell receptor beta chains from one sample sequenced in a study of OX40 agonist ivuxolimab in advanced cancers. The method was the immunoSEQ multiplex PCR assay. Imported from immuneACCESS, the table was reduced by TCRdb to in-frame sequences with V and J called. These copies leave out some clones; in studies compared against another copy, an unresolved V gene accounts for under half, and the cause of the remainder is not known. The sample contains about 79,000 clones, approximately 85% of them found a single time. Of the sample, about 4% is held by the ten largest clones. The sample here was CD4+ or CD8+ T cells sorted from blood, taken in a trial of the OX40 agonist ivuxolimab. The receptors come from an adult with an advanced solid tumor such as melanoma, head and neck, liver or kidney cancer.

The chain carries TRBV19 and TRBJ1-5; 8 nucleotides line up with TRBD1. CDR1 and CDR2 from the germline V gene are LNHDA and SQIVND (reference sequence). Losses at the gene ends were 4 bases for V and 7 bases for J; bases not matched to a gene: 15. The CDR3 has 17 amino acids. The CDR3 bases are TGTGCCAGTAGTACGAGGGCGACAGGGGCAGGTCGACAGCCCCAGCATTTT. Translated: CASSTRATGAGRQPQHF.

This clone was detected only once. The chain is built from TRBV7-2 and TRBJ2-4; D call uncertain. Between the trimmed V and J ends, which lost 1 base and 0 bases, there was a span of 10 bases. The CDR3 is 16 amino acids. From germline, CDR1 is SGHTA and CDR2 FQGNSA. CDR3 DNA: TGTGCCAGCAGCTTAGGACCTACTCTAGCCAAAAACATTCAGTACTTC. Translation: CASSLGPTLAKNIQYF.

The rearrangement uses TRBV2 and TRBJ1-1; 7 bases are shared with TRBD1. The trim removed 2 bases at V and 1 base at J, leaving 1 base unmatched. CDR1 is SNHLY, CDR2 FYNNEI, per germline. This CDR3 spans 14 amino acids. The CDR3 loop is CASSEQGGNTEAFF. The CDR3 DNA is TGTGCCAGCAGTGAACAGGGGGGGAACACTGAAGCTTTCTTT.

CDR3 amino acids: CASSPGLAGVNEQFF. The CDR3 bases are TGCGCCAGCAGCCCCGGACTAGCGGGAGTAAATGAGCAGTTCTTC. J is TRBJ2-1 and V is TRBV5-1; 13 positions agree with TRBD2. The V gene's germline CDR1 is SGHRS and CDR2 YFSETQ. The ends lost 4 bases at V and 7 bases at J; junction bases unmatched: 5. The CDR3 has 15 amino acids.

This chain joins TRBV18 and TRBJ2-5, with D hard to call. The CDR3 sequence is 11 residues long. Looked up from germline, CDR1 is KGHSH and CDR2 is LQKENI. The V gene lost 5 bases and the J gene lost 2 bases, with 3 bases spanning the gap. CDR3 loop: CASSGQETQYF. The CDR3 DNA follows: TGTGCCAGCTCAGGGCAAGAGACCCAGTACTTC.

The chain has TRBV4-1 and TRBJ2-7, with 9 bases fitting TRBD2. The CDR3 runs to 16 residues. The ends lost 1 base at V and 3 bases at J; junction bases unmatched: 7. Germline CDR1 is MGHRA and CDR2 is YSYEKL. CDR3 amino acids: CASSQASGRRGYEQYF. CDR3 nucleotides: TGCGCCAGCAGCCAAGCGAGCGGGAGGCGGGGCTACGAGCAGTACTTC.

The V gene is TRBV5-1, the J gene TRBJ2-5, with D hard to call. CDR1 SGHRS and CDR2 YFSETQ come from the germline V gene. Trimming pared 2 bases from V and 2 bases from J, leaving 10 bases between. The CDR3 is 14 amino acids. The CDR3 DNA reads as TGCGCCAGCAGCTTATTCCAGAGTCAAGAGACCCAGTACTTC. Translated: CASSLFQSQETQYF.

The gene calls are TRBV11-2 and TRBJ2-7, with TRBD1 matching 9 bases. Germline loops: CDR1 SGHAT, CDR2 FQNNGV. CDR3 size: 15 residues. With 5 bases clipped from V and 3 bases from J, the junction kept 8 bases outside the gene matches. The CDR3 DNA reads as TGTGCCAGCAGCCAGGGACAGGGTCTTTTCTACGAGCAGTACTTC. It is translated as CASSQGQGLFYEQYF. The entire variable domain, with the rest obtained from reference TRBV11-2 and TRBJ2-7, is as follows: EAGVAQSPRYKIIEKRQSVAFWCNPISGHATLYWYQQILGQGPKLLIQFQNNGVVDDSQLPKDRFSAERLKGVDSTLKIQPAKLEDSAVYLCASSQGQGLFYEQYFGPGTRLTVT.

The V call is TRBV15, the J call TRBJ2-2, with TRBD2 matching 12 bases. V dropped 5 bases and J dropped 6; count of bases not matched to a gene: 19. The CDR3 contains 20 residues. Germline V lookup: CDR1 LNHNV, CDR2 YYDKDF (reference sequence). This CDR3 reads CATSPYRGRDASGRAGELFF. DNA for the CDR3: TGTGCCACCAGCCCGTACAGGGGGCGCGACGCTAGCGGGAGGGCCGGGGAGCTGTTTTTT. Based on the CDR3 plus reference TRBV15 and TRBJ2-2, the full variable domain is DAMVIQNPRYQVTQFGKPVTLSCSQTLNHNVMYWYQQKSSQAPKLLFHYYDKDFNNEADTPDNFQSRRPNTSFCFLDIRSPGLGDTAMYLCATSPYRGRDASGRAGELFFGEGSRLTVL.

The CDR3 nucleotides are TGTGCCAGCACCCCCCCGGTCGGGGCTAACTATGGCTACACCTTC. It is translated as CASTPPVGANYGYTF. The genes are TRBV7-9 and TRBJ1-2; D not certain. Trimming took 7 bases from V and 0 from J, leaving 15 bases between them. CDR1 is SEHNR and CDR2 is FQNEAQ in the germline V gene (reference sequence). The CDR3 sequence is 15 residues long.

The chain is built from TRBV6-1 and TRBJ2-7; 8 bases fit TRBD1. The CDR3 extends over 16 amino acids. Germline V CDR1 and CDR2: MNHNS, SASEGT. Trimming removed 0 bases from V and 5 bases from J; junction bases left unmatched: 9. The CDR3 sequence: CASSEARVTGVHEQYF. The CDR3 bases are TGTGCCAGCAGTGAAGCGCGGGTGACAGGGGTCCACGAGCAGTACTTC.

The chain links TRBV28 to TRBJ1-4, with 12 bases matching TRBD1. The germline V gene has CDR1 MDHEN and CDR2 SYDVKM. V was clipped by 6 bases and J by 8 bases; unmatched bases: 7. The CDR3 length is 15 residues. The CDR3 here is CASSSSGTGGEKLFF. The DNA for the CDR3 is TGTGCCAGCAGCTCCTCCGGGACAGGGGGCGAAAAACTGTTTTTT.